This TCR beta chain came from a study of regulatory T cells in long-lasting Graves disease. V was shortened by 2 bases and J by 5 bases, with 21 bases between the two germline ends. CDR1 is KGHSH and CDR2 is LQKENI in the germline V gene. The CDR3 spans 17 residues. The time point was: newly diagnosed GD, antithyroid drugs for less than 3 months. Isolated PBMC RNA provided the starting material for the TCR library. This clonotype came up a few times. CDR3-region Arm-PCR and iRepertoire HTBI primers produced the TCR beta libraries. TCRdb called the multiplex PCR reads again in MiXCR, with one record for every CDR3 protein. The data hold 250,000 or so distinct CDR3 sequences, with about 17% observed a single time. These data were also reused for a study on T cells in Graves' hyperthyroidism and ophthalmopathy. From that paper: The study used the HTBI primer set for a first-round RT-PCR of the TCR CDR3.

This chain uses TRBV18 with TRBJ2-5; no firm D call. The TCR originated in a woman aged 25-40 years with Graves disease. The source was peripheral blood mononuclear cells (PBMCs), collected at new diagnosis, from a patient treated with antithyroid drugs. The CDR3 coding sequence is TGTGCCAGCTCACCAGGAGCAGGCCGAAAGTTAGGGGAGACCCAGTACTTC. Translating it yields CASSPGAGRKLGETQYF.